Below, one TCR beta chain is given with its context. This sample stems from a study of T cells in Graves' hyperthyroidism and ophthalmopathy. These patients, aged 18 to 65, had recently diagnosed hyperthyroidism lasting under 2 months. From RNA transcripts, TCR beta CDR3 regions were amplified. A set of HTBI primers served as the primers for a first-round RT-PCR of the TCR CDR3. TCRdb called the multiplex PCR reads again in MiXCR, with one record for every CDR3 protein. The sample lists 550,000 to 800,000 distinct CDR3 sequences, less than 20% seen once, with around 8% in the top ten. This sequence was found in a man younger than 30 with Graves' hyperthyroidism. The sequenced sample was blood.

The CDR3 region has the DNA TGTGCCAGCAGTGATCGGGGGTACCAAGGTCAGCCCCAGCATTTT. Amino acids: CASSDRGYQGQPQHF. The rearrangement uses TRBV6-1 and TRBJ1-5, with D possibly TRBD1 on 5 matching bases. Germline assignment: CDR1 MNHNS and CDR2 SASEGT. V shed 3 bases and J shed 6 bases, with 15 bases lying between them. The CDR3 covers 15 residues.